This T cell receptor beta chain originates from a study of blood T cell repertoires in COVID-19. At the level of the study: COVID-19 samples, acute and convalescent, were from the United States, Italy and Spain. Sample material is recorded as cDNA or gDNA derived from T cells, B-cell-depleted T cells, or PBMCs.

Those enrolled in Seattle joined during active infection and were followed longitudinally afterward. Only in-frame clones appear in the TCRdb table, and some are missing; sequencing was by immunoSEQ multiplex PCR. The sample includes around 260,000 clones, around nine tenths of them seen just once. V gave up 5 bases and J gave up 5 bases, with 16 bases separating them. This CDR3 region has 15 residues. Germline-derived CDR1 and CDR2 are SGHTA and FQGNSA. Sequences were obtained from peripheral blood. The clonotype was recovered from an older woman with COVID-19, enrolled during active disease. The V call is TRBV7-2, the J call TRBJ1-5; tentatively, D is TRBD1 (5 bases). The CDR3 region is CASSDYGGKDQPQHF. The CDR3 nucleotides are TGTGCCAGCAGCGACTACGGGGGGAAGGATCAGCCCCAGCATTTT.